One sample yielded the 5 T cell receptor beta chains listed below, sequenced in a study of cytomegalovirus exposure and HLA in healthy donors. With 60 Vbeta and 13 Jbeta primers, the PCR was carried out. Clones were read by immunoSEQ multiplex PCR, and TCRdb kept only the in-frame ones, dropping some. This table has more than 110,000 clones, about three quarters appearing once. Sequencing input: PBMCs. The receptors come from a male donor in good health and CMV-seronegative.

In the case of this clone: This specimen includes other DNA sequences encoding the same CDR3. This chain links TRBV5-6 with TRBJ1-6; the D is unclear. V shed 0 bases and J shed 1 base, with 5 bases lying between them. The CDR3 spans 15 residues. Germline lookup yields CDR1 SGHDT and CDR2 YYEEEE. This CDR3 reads CASSLDGSYNSPLHF. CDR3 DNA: TGTGCCAGCAGCTTGGACGGTTCCTATAATTCACCCCTCCACTTT.

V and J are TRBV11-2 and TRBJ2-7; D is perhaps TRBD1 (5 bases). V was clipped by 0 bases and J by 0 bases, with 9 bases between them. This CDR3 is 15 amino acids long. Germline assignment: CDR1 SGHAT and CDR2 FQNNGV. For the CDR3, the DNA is TGTGCCAGCAGCTTAGATCCCGACAGCTCCTACGAGCAGTACTTC. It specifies CASSLDPDSSYEQYF.

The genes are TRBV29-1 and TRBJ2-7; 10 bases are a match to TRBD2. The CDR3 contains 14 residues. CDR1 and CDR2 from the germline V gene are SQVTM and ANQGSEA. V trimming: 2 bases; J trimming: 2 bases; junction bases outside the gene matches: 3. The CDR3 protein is CSVEIAGGTYEQYF. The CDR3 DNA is TGCAGCGTTGAAATAGCGGGGGGTACCTACGAGCAGTACTTC.

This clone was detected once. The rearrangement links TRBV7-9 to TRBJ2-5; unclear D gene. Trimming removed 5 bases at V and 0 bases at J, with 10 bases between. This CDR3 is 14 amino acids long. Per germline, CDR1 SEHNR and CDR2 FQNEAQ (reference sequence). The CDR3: CASSIYRDQETQYF. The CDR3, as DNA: TGTGCCAGCAGCATATACAGAGACCAAGAGACCCAGTACTTC.

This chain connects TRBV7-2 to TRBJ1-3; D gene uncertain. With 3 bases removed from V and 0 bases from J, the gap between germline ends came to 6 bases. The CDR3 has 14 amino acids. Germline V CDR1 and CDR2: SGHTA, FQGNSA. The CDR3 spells CASSLEFSGNTIYF. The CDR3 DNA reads TGTGCCAGCAGCTTGGAGTTCTCTGGAAACACCATATATTTT.